This TCR beta chain was documented in a study of cytomegalovirus exposure and HLA in healthy donors. Study-wide points: Generally TCR sequences proved uncommon, though certain public TCRs appeared in numerous donors. Relative to the approximately 660-donor mean, N-insertions were reportedly fewer in an Asian-associated ancestry cluster in a later analysis. For TCR beta chains, V- and J-gene trimming was later linked to a missense DCLRE1C variant.

In the case of this clone: Its antigen is not known.

60 Vbeta and 13 Jbeta primers were used in PCR. Clones were sequenced by immunoSEQ multiplex PCR, and TCRdb holds only the in-frame ones, with some missing. The sample has approximately 180,000 clones; more than 85% are singletons. Material for sequencing was PBMCs. This clonotype was obtained from a girl in the first two years of life in good health and CMV-seronegative.

CDR3 loop: CASSPRGWDYGYTF. As DNA, the CDR3 is TGTGCCAGCAGTCCCCGGGGGTGGGACTATGGCTACACCTTC. V gene TRBV27 combines with J gene TRBJ1-2, with D maybe TRBD1 (5 bases). Trimming removed 5 bases at V and 3 bases at J, with 13 bases between. Germline loops: CDR1 MNHEY, CDR2 SMNVEV (reference sequence). The CDR3 length is 14 residues.